This T cell receptor beta chain was found in a study of T cells in Graves' hyperthyroidism and ophthalmopathy (dated by TCRdb to the late 2010s). Describing the broader study: Peripheral blood was sampled at the time of initial diagnosis, prior to any treatment. To identify TCR V-J signatures that set the groups apart, the researchers used a discovery cohort of about a hundred patients, made up of fewer than 50 with Graves' ophthalmopathy and 57 with stable Graves' hyperthyroidism. Prospective prediction of ophthalmopathy was tested in an independent validation cohort consisting of some 19 hyperthyroidism patients and about 17 patients who later progressed to ophthalmopathy. The 90 or so discovery patients were randomly split 7:3 into training and test sets. The study also compared thyroid tissue and blood T-cell repertoires from 6 or 7 Graves' hyperthyroidism patients. Following sampling, methimazole starting at 30 mg daily was given to hyperthyroidism patients, and high-dose intravenous methylprednisolone was given to ophthalmopathy patients. The paper reports TCR Vbeta CDR3 sequencing of more than 120 peripheral blood samples: approximately 41 ophthalmopathy, approximately 74 hyperthyroidism and around 17 progressor patients.

V and J lose 4 bases and 5 bases, and a span of 21 bases separates them. CDR3 length: 16 amino acids, cysteine to phenylalanine. Only the CDR3 DNA stays, 48 bases, in frame from base 1. Via the germline V gene, CDR1 is SGHVS and CDR2 FQNEAQ. Graves' hyperthyroidism was defined as stable when no progression to ophthalmopathy occurred over 18 months of follow-up. Hyperthyroidism patients were newly diagnosed, had a disease duration of under 2 months, and were aged 18 to 65 years. Any patient with an uncontrolled infection, another autoimmune disease, pregnancy or lactation was excluded. Diagnoses relied on clinical symptoms, serum thyroxine and TRAb, thyroid ultrasound and orbital computed tomography. PBMCs were isolated from roughly 10 ml of fresh peripheral blood by Ficoll-Paque density gradient centrifugation. Trizol reagent was used to extract total RNA, and RNA quality was then checked on an Agilent 2100 Bioanalyzer.

TCR beta CDR3 regions were amplified from RNA transcripts. The TCR CDR3 was subjected to a first round of RT-PCR using the HTBI primer set and the Qiagen OneStep RT-PCR kit. A second multiplex PCR round built the libraries, followed by size selection and purification. The libraries were sequenced on an Illumina HiSeq2000 using paired-end 100 bp reads. The authors' pipeline ran thus. SOAPnuke was used to process the raw data, removing reads that contained adapters or uncalled bases, had a mean Phred below 15, or lacked an exact match to the constant primer or identifier. High-quality paired reads were merged with COPE v1.2.5, and unique nucleotide sequences were defined as clonotypes. MiTCR v1.1 was used to align clonotypes to the IMGT TRBV, TRBD and TRBJ reference segments. Only V-J combinations with frequency above 0.0001, covering roughly 99% of repertoires, were analysed. A TCS score was defined as the ratio of F50 (clonal expansion) to E x V (chaos), with BLOSUM62-based TCRdist applied between CDR3 peptides within each V-J. Welch's t-statistics and random forest reduced 500 to 550 V-J features to fewer than 15, which were used in a naive Bayes classifier (R e1071). TCRdb ran its own pipeline on the public reads, namely fastp trimming at Q25 and MiXCR clone calling, and kept in-frame beta chains. Every CDR3 protein is listed once, alongside the most common genes and DNA of its rows. TCRdb, not the authors, supplied the V and J calls. The sample profile shows approximately 430,000 distinct CDR3 sequences; approximately 15% of them were found once. The ten largest clonotypes hold roughly 14% of the sample.

Overall study outcomes, separate from this receptor: No statistical method was used to set the sample size in advance, and investigators knew the group allocation. During validation, the model predicted progression to ophthalmopathy a median of about 6.5 months ahead of onset, with 60% to 71% sensitivity and around 73% specificity. Most expanded thyroid clonotypes (frequency above 0.001) were also detected in blood, suggesting blood repertoires may reflect thyroid immune responses. Ophthalmopathy was separated from stable hyperthyroidism by a 13 V-J signature model, with just over 85% sensitivity and 81% to 82% specificity obtained in cross-validation and 80%/75% obtained in testing.

A note on this clonotype: Its antigen remains undetermined. Per-base qualities were not stored, and no clone one base away is much larger.

This TCR was recovered from a woman younger than 30 with Graves' hyperthyroidism. The specimen was blood. This chain is built from TRBV7-8 and TRBJ2-7; the D gene assignment is perhaps TRBD1 or TRBD2, with each matching 6 bases. The CDR3 region: CASSSLSGGYRDEQYF. The nucleotide sequence reads TGTGCCAGCAGCTCCTTATCTGGGGGGTACAGGGACGAGCAGTACTTC.